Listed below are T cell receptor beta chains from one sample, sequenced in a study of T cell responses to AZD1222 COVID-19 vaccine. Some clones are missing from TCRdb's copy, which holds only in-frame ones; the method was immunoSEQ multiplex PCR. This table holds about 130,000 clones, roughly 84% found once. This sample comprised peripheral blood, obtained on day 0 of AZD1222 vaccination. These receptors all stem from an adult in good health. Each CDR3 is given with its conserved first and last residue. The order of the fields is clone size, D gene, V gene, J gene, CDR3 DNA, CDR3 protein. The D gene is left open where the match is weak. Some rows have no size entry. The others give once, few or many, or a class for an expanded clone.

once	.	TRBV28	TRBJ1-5	TGTGCCAGCAGTCCCGGAGGTGATCAGCCCCAGCATTTT	CASSPGGDQPQHF
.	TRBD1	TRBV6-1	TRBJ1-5	TGTGCCAGCAGTGACCCGGGGACAGGTTCGTATAGCAATCAGCCCCAGCATTTT	CASSDPGTGSYSNQPQHF
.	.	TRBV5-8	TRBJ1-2	TGTGCCAGCAGCTTTACCGGGACCGCTGACTATGGCTACACCTTC	CASSFTGTADYGYTF
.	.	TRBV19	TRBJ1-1	TGTGCCAGTAGTATTGCTGGGGATAGGCGAGAAGCTTTCTTT	CASSIAGDRREAFF
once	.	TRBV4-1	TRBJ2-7	TGCGCCAGCAGCTCCCGGGGGCCAGCTACCGAGCAGTACTTC	CASSSRGPATEQYF
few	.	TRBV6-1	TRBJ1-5	TGTGCCAGCAGTGAAACACACGGAAATCAGCCCCAGCATTTT	CASSETHGNQPQHF
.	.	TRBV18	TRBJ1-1	TGTGCCAGCTTACCGTCGACAAGTAACACTGAAGCTTTCTTT	CASLPSTSNTEAFF
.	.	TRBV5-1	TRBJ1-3	TGCGCCAGCAGCCCGGACATGAGCTCTGGAAACACCATATATTTT	CASSPDMSSGNTIYF
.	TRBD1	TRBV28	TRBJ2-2	TGTGCCAGCAGTTCGCCCGGGGACAGGGTTGGCGGGGAGCTGTTTTTT	CASSSPGDRVGGELFF
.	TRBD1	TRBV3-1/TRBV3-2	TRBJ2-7	TGTGCCAGCAGCCAAGAGACAGGGTTCAGGGAACGGCAGTACTTC	CASSQETGFRERQYF
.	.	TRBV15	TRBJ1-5	TGTGCCACCAGCAGAGAAACGGGCCCTAATCAGCCCCAGCATTTT	CATSRETGPNQPQHF
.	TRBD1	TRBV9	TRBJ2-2	TGTGCCAGCAGCTCACGACAGGGGTATGAGGAGCTGTTTTTT	CASSSRQGYEELFF
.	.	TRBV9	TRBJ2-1	TGTGCCAGCAGCGTTAGCCTATCCGGGGGTTTTTACAATGAGCAGTTCTTC	CASSVSLSGGFYNEQFF
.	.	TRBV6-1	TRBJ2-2	TGTGCCAGCAGTGATCGTATATTCAGCGGGGAGCTGTTTTTT	CASSDRIFSGELFF
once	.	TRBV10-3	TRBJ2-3	TGTGCCGCCCGGGGCACTGGAGATACGCAGTATTTT	CAARGTGDTQYF
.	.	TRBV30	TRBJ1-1	TGTGCCTGGAGTTCACAGTTGAACACTGAAGCTTTCTTT	CAWSSQLNTEAFF
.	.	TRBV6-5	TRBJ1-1	TGTGCCAGCCCCAGAGACGGGCCGGGCACTGAAGCTTTCTTT	CASPRDGPGTEAFF